The 25 T cell receptor beta chains reported below all come from one sample, sequenced in a study of blood T cell repertoires in COVID-19. TCRdb's copy holds only in-frame clones and misses some; the assay was immunoSEQ multiplex PCR. The sample has about 44,000 clones; around 87% are singletons. Sequencing was carried out using peripheral blood. These receptors were obtained from a woman older than 75 in a cohort sampled during active or convalescent COVID-19.

The rearrangement links TRBV27 to TRBJ1-2; 11 bases agree with TRBD1. V lost 0 bases and J lost 8; bases outside the gene matches: 5. Germline-derived CDR1 and CDR2 are MNHEY and SMNVEV (reference sequence). The CDR3 has 15 residues. This CDR3 is CASSLSPRTGGGYTF. The CDR3 DNA reads TGTGCCAGCAGTTTATCCCCAAGGACAGGGGGCGGCTACACCTTC.

This clone was recorded only once. This sequence joins TRBV19 and TRBJ2-6, with D uncertain. This CDR3 is built from 16 residues. Deletions cut 7 bases from V and 0 bases from J, with 13 bases between. CDR1 and CDR2 (germline): LNHDA, SQIVND (reference sequence). The CDR3 nucleotides read TGTGCCAGTACCATAATGGGCTCCTCTGGGGCCAACGTCCTGACTTTC. Residues: CASTIMGSSGANVLTF.

The gene calls are TRBV5-1 and TRBJ2-2; no reliable D call. V was pared by 0 bases and J by 0 bases, with 6 bases between. The germline CDR1 and CDR2 sequences are SGHRS and YFSETQ. This CDR3 has 15 residues. This CDR3 reads CASSLGQSNTGELFF. As DNA, the CDR3 is TGCGCCAGCAGCTTGGGGCAGTCGAACACCGGGGAGCTGTTTTTT.

CDR3 amino acids: CAWSWGQGVAEAFF. The CDR3 coding sequence is TGTGCCTGGAGTTGGGGACAGGGAGTCGCTGAAGCTTTCTTT. V usage is TRBV30 and J usage is TRBJ1-1; the match to TRBD1 covers 9 bases. Germline assignment: CDR1 GTSNPN and CDR2 SVGIG (reference sequence). This CDR3 is built from 14 residues. With V trimmed by 2 bases and J by 6 bases, 7 bases remained unmatched. The full variable domain, with the rest looked up from reference TRBV30 and TRBJ1-1, is SQTIHQWPATLVQPVGSPLSLECTVEGTSNPNLYWYRQAAGRGLQLLFYSVGIGQISSEVPQNLSASRPQDRQFILSSKKLLLSDSGFYLCAWSWGQGVAEAFFGQGTRLTVV.

This clone has only one observation. The chain joins TRBV14 to TRBJ1-3; 9 bases map to TRBD1. The V gene end was trimmed by 9 bases and the J gene end by 0 bases; junction bases not matched to a gene: 9. Germline CDR1 and CDR2: SGHDN and FVKESK. The CDR3 sequence is 16 residues long. The CDR3, as DNA: TGTGCCAGTCGGACAGGGGAGGGTTACTCTGGAAACACCATATATTTT. Its protein product is CASRTGEGYSGNTIYF.

CDR3 bases: TGCGCCAGCCGAACAGATACCGGGACAGGGTACGAGCAGTACTTC. Amino acids: CASRTDTGTGYEQYF. The chain joins TRBV5-1 to TRBJ2-7; 9 nucleotides align to TRBD1. Germline V CDR1 and CDR2: SGHRS, YFSETQ. The trim removed 7 bases at V and 4 bases at J, leaving 12 bases unmatched. The CDR3 has 15 amino acids.

This rearrangement joins TRBV29-1 to TRBJ2-1, with 9 bases that match TRBD2. With 2 bases clipped from V and 7 bases from J, the junction kept 15 bases outside the gene matches. Germline assignment: CDR1 SQVTM and CDR2 ANQGSEA. The CDR3 contains 17 residues. The CDR3 DNA follows: TGCAGCGTTGAATCAGGGTCTGGCGGGAGGGCCAGGAATGAGCAGTTCTTC. It codes for CSVESGSGGRARNEQFF.

The chain has TRBV7-7 and TRBJ2-5, with a tentative D call TRBD2 (5 bases). Germline V gene sequence: CDR1 SSHAT, CDR2 FNYEAQ (reference sequence). Between the trimmed V and J ends, which lost 3 bases and 4 bases, there was a span of 12 bases. This CDR3 has 14 residues. The CDR3 coding sequence is TGTGCCAGCAGCTTGGGCGGGTTGTCAGAGACCCAGTACTTC. This gives the protein CASSLGGLSETQYF.

The rearrangement uses TRBV5-1 and TRBJ1-2, with D unresolved. The V end was cut by 0 bases, the J end by 8 bases, with 14 bases between. This CDR3 region has 14 residues. CDR1 SGHRS and CDR2 YFSETQ come from the germline V gene. The CDR3: CASSLESLGRGYTF. The CDR3 DNA reads as TGCGCCAGCAGCTTGGAGTCCTTGGGCAGGGGCTACACCTTC.

This chain joins TRBV28 and TRBJ2-5; 7 nucleotides align to TRBD2. Germline V lookup: CDR1 MDHEN, CDR2 SYDVKM. The trim removed 5 bases at V and 2 bases at J, leaving 11 bases unmatched. The CDR3 has 16 residues. DNA for the CDR3: TGTGCCAGCAGTCCCCGGGGGGTCGGGGGGCAAGAGACCCAGTACTTC. Translating gives CASSPRGVGGQETQYF.

The genes are TRBV23-1 and TRBJ1-4; unclear D gene. TRBV23-1 is an ORF; its function is uncertain. This CDR3 region has 16 residues. Trimming left V 1 base short and J 7 bases short, with 16 bases between. For the CDR3, the DNA is TGCGCCAGCAGTCAATGGCCCGGCAGCGCGGGTGAAAAACTGTTTTTT. It translates to CASSQWPGSAGEKLFF.

This chain joins TRBV10-3 and TRBJ2-7; D remains unclear. The germline V and J ends were trimmed by 0 bases and 3 bases, with 9 bases remaining between them. CDR3 size: 14 residues. Germline V lookup: CDR1 ENHRY, CDR2 SYGVKD. DNA for the CDR3: TGTGCCATCAGTGAGTCGGGCAGCTACTACGAGCAGTACTTC. As protein: CAISESGSYYEQYF.

This chain links TRBV10-1 with TRBJ2-1; TRBD2 agrees at 7 bases. Losses at the gene ends were 0 bases for V and 10 bases for J; bases not matched to a gene: 12. The germline CDR1 and CDR2 sequences are WNHNN and SYGVQD (reference sequence). The CDR3 is 16 residues long. Here the CDR3 DNA reads TGCGCCAGCAGTGAGTCGATGGGAGGGCCTGGAGGCGAGCAGTTCTTC. Protein product: CASSESMGGPGGEQFF.

The gene calls are TRBV6-2 or TRBV6-3 and TRBJ1-5; no clear D gene. The germline CDR1 and CDR2 sequences are MNHEY and SVGEGT. V lost 2 bases and J lost 2, with 10 bases in between. The CDR3 extends over 15 amino acids. The CDR3 DNA sequence: TGTGCCAGCAGTTACGCCGGGTACGGCAATCAGCCCCAGCATTTT. Translating gives CASSYAGYGNQPQHF.

The chain is built from TRBV12-3 or TRBV12-4 and TRBJ1-2; D is uncertain. Trimming removed 4 bases at V and 2 bases at J, with 8 bases between. The CDR3 covers 13 residues. This CDR3 is CASSSVGNYGYTF. In nucleotides, the CDR3 is TGTGCCAGCAGTTCGGTGGGCAACTATGGCTACACCTTC.

The chain has TRBV6-5 and TRBJ1-2; unclear D gene. This CDR3 comprises 12 residues. Germline loops: CDR1 MNHEY, CDR2 SVGAGI. The germline V and J ends were trimmed by 10 bases and 4 bases, with 13 bases remaining between them. Here the CDR3 DNA reads TGTGCCACCCAAACAGCAATCTATGGCTACACCTTC. It yields the protein CATQTAIYGYTF.

The chain recombines TRBV21-1 with TRBJ1-1; the DNA was not compared with TRBD1, the D call given in the table. TRBV21-1 is annotated as a pseudogene. The CDR3 has 17 residues. CDR3 in DNA: TGTGCCAGCAGTTCTAACGACAGGGTCGGAATGAACACTGAAGCTTTCTTT. It codes for CASSSNDRVGMNTEAFF.

The chain is built from TRBV11-3 and TRBJ1-2, with D tentatively TRBD1 (5 bases). The ends were cut back, 7 bases at V and 1 base at J, with 10 bases in the middle. The CDR3 runs 13 residues. Per the germline V gene, CDR1 is SGHNT and CDR2 is YENEEA. The CDR3 protein is CASMGQLNYGYTF. DNA for the CDR3: TGTGCCAGCATGGGGCAGCTTAACTATGGCTACACCTTC.

This clone has just a few counts. This sequence joins TRBV19 and TRBJ1-2; a weak D match, TRBD1 (5 bases). The length of the CDR3 is 13 residues. The germline V gene encodes CDR1 LNHDA and CDR2 SQIVND (reference sequence). Trimming stripped 5 bases from V and 3 bases from J, with 10 bases between. CDR3 DNA: TGTGCCAGTAGTGATACGGGGGACTATGGCTACACCTTC. Its protein product is CASSDTGDYGYTF. The entire variable domain, with the rest obtained from reference TRBV19 and TRBJ1-2, is as follows: DGGITQSPKYLFRKEGQNVTLSCEQNLNHDAMYWYRQDPGQGLRLIYYSQIVNDFQKGDIAEGYSVSREKKESFPLTVTSAQKNPTAFYLCASSDTGDYGYTFGSGTRLTVV.

V usage is TRBV13 and J usage is TRBJ1-1, with D possibly being TRBD1 (5 bases). V gave up 2 bases and J gave up 5 bases, with 18 bases separating them. The length of the CDR3 is 16 residues. Germline V gene sequence: CDR1 PRHDT, CDR2 FYEKMQ (reference sequence). The DNA of the CDR3 is TGTGCCAGCAGCTTATCTTTTCAGGCTCGGGGGACTGAAGCTTTCTTT. This gives the protein CASSLSFQARGTEAFF.

The rearrangement joins TRBV7-2 to TRBJ1-3; a possible D gene is TRBD1 (5 bases). The germline CDR1 and CDR2 sequences are SGHTA and FQGNSA. Trimming stripped 4 bases from V and 2 bases from J, with 18 bases between. CDR3 size: 17 residues. CDR3 amino acids: CASSSPGLRQPGNTIYF. The CDR3 DNA reads TGTGCCAGCAGCTCCCCGGGACTACGGCAACCTGGAAACACCATATATTTT.

This clone was seen a few times. This chain links TRBV18 with TRBJ2-7, with D perhaps TRBD1 (5 bases). The germline V gene has CDR1 KGHSH and CDR2 LQKENI. The length of the CDR3 is 13 residues. V lost 0 bases, J lost 4 bases, and 7 bases lay in between. The CDR3 spells CASSPPTEYEQYF. In DNA form, the CDR3 reads TGTGCCAGCTCACCACCGACAGAGTACGAGCAGTACTTC.

The V call is TRBV27, the J call TRBJ2-1; 8 bases line up with TRBD2. This CDR3 is built from 16 residues. The V segment lost 6 bases and the J segment 0 bases; nucleotides outside the gene matches: 7. Germline V CDR1 and CDR2: MNHEY, SMNVEV (reference sequence). The CDR3 protein is CASSWVAGSSYNEQFF. The CDR3 nucleotides read TGTGCCAGCAGCTGGGTAGCGGGGAGCTCCTACAATGAGCAGTTCTTC.

The chain uses TRBV7-9 and TRBJ2-2; unclear D gene. The germline gives CDR1 SEHNR, CDR2 FQNEAQ (reference sequence). The CDR3 spans 16 residues. V dropped 1 base and J dropped 0 bases, with 9 bases sitting between them. CDR3 DNA sequence: TGTGCCAGCAGCTTAGACTACAACGCGAACACCGGGGAGCTGTTTTTT. It yields the protein CASSLDYNANTGELFF.

This clone was recorded only once. V gene TRBV7-9 combines with J gene TRBJ2-1, with 7 bases aligning to TRBD2. This CDR3 is 17 amino acids long. Trimming cost V 4 bases and J 0 bases; bases outside gene matches: 9. CDR1 SEHNR and CDR2 FQNEAQ come from the germline V gene (reference sequence). The chain's CDR3 is CASSSRGGTFSYNEQFF. For the CDR3, the DNA is TGTGCCAGCAGCTCCCGGGGAGGGACCTTCTCCTACAATGAGCAGTTCTTC.